This T cell receptor (beta chain) came from a study of T cell responses to AZD1222 COVID-19 vaccine. Overall study context: Analyses pooled second doses at about 4 or about 12 weeks.

Assay: immunoSEQ multiplex PCR; the TCRdb copy retains only in-frame clones and omits some. The sample lists about 160,000 clones; approximately 90% were seen once. Per the germline V gene, CDR1 is MDHEN and CDR2 is SYDVKM. Trimming took off 5 bases at V and 0 bases at J, with 23 bases between the two ends. The CDR3 contains 19 residues. About this clone itself: Its antigen is undetermined.

Points from the study as a whole: No repertoire was sampled before or during the peak T cell response, only after it. A reported finding is that nearly half of spike-specific TCRs target unmutated variant regions. Females outnumbered males among donors, who were mostly white British; clonal diversity was possibly underestimated.

This clonotype was sampled from an adult in good health. Sequenced material: peripheral blood, taken on day 0 of AZD1222 vaccination. The chain is built from TRBV28 and TRBJ1-3; D is perhaps TRBD1 (5 bases). CDR3 sequence: CASSIGQWGNRHSGNTIYF. The CDR3, as DNA: TGTGCCAGCAGTATAGGCCAGTGGGGGAACCGCCACTCTGGAAACACCATATATTTT.